The 6 T cell receptor beta chains reported below all come from one sample, sequenced in a study of OX40 agonist ivuxolimab in advanced cancers. Library creation used the immunoSEQ multiplex PCR assay. The immuneACCESS repertoire file appears here via TCRdb, limited to in-frame rearrangements. These files lack a portion of the clones; in checked studies, under half of the deficit traces to unresolved V genes, and the cause of the others is not known. This sample is represented by more than 85,000 clones; around nine tenths of them were singletons. The top ten clonotypes cover 0.31% of the sample. The source was CD4+ or CD8+ T cells sorted from blood, collected in a trial of the OX40 agonist ivuxolimab. The receptors derive from an adult with an advanced solid tumor such as melanoma, head and neck, liver or kidney cancer.

J is TRBJ1-1 and V is TRBV7-9, with D uncertain. Trimming removed 2 bases at V and 1 base at J, with 8 bases between. Germline-derived CDR1 and CDR2 are SEHNR and FQNEAQ (reference sequence). The CDR3 loop spans 14 amino acids. CDR3 residues: CASSLYGGNTEAFF. The DNA for the CDR3 is TGTGCCAGCAGCTTATACGGAGGGAACACTGAAGCTTTCTTT.

CDR3 bases: TGTGCCAGCAGTTGGGGTTTTGGAAACACCATATATTTT. This codes for CASSWGFGNTIYF. V is TRBV25-1 and J is TRBJ1-3; the D is unclear. Trimming took off 5 bases at V and 3 bases at J, with 8 bases between the two ends. The germline V gene encodes CDR1 MGHDK and CDR2 SYGVNS. The CDR3 runs to 13 residues.

The chain has TRBV7-3 and TRBJ2-7; D is uncertain. The length of the CDR3 is 18 residues. Germline CDR1 is SGHTA and CDR2 is FQGTGA. Trimming shortened V by 5 bases and J by 3 bases, and 26 bases separated the two germline ends. CDR3 DNA: TGTGCCAGCAGCCAAGGGAAGTTGGCAGGACGGGTCAACTACGAGCAGTACTTC. Translation: CASSQGKLAGRVNYEQYF.

J is TRBJ2-3 and V is TRBV19; the D is unclear. V was shortened by 6 bases and J by 1 base, with 11 bases between the two germline ends. The germline CDR1 and CDR2 sequences are LNHDA and SQIVND (reference sequence). This CDR3 region has 14 residues. CDR3 loop: CASRPSGRTDTQYF. DNA for the CDR3: TGTGCCAGTAGACCTAGTGGGCGCACAGATACGCAGTATTTT. Full variable domain (missing parts from reference TRBV19 and TRBJ2-3): DGGITQSPKYLFRKEGQNVTLSCEQNLNHDAMYWYRQDPGQGLRLIYYSQIVNDFQKGDIAEGYSVSREKKESFPLTVTSAQKNPTAFYLCASRPSGRTDTQYFGPGTRLTVL.

This clone appeared a single time. The chain employs TRBV7-2 and TRBJ1-5; the match to TRBD1 covers 7 bases. The V gene's germline CDR1 is SGHTA and CDR2 FQGNSA. The junction had 5 bases not matched to a gene; V was cut back by 2 bases and J by 4 bases. CDR3 length equals 15 residues. CDR3 sequence reads: CASSLQAGGNQPQHF. The CDR3 bases are TGTGCCAGCAGCTTACAGGCAGGGGGTAATCAGCCCCAGCATTTT.

The V call is TRBV5-6, the J call TRBJ2-7, with D perhaps matching TRBD1 or TRBD2 (6 bases each). Germline V lookup: CDR1 SGHDT, CDR2 YYEEEE. The V and J ends lost 1 base and 1 base respectively, with 9 bases between them. This CDR3 has 14 amino acids. CDR3 in DNA: TGTGCCAGCAGCTTGAGGGGGAGGTCCTACGAGCAGTACTTC. Protein product: CASSLRGRSYEQYF.